These 26 T cell receptor beta chains share one sample of origin, sequenced in a study of CD8 T cells in Susac syndrome. Random-hexamer reverse transcription was applied to about 0.45 to 1 ug RNA. TCRdb recomputed calls from the immunoSEQ multiplex PCR reads with MiXCR, one row per CDR3 protein. The sample yields some 400,000 distinct CDR3 sequences, 85% seen once. Material for sequencing was CD8+ T cells from PBMCs. These receptors all stem from a human donor with multiple sclerosis.

The rearrangement joins TRBV20-1 to TRBJ2-2, with D uncertain. The V gene's germline CDR1 is DFQATT and CDR2 SNEGSKA (reference sequence). Trimming removed 6 bases from V and 5 bases from J, with 13 bases in between. CDR3 length: 13 amino acids. The CDR3 spells CSAPDRVTGELFF. The DNA of the CDR3 is TGCAGTGCCCCTGACCGGGTGACCGGGGAGCTGTTTTTT.

This clonotype was counted between two and nine times. The chain uses TRBV6-1 and TRBJ1-5; maybe TRBD1 (6 bases). The CDR3 has 13 amino acids. The V end lost 6 bases, the J end lost 4 bases, and 10 bases lay between the germline ends. In germline, CDR1 is MNHNS, CDR2 SASEGT. CDR3 in DNA: TGTGCCAGCAGCCGGACAGAAAATCAGCCCCAGCATTTT. Translating it yields CASSRTENQPQHF.

In this sample, this clonotype turned up once. The CDR3 sequence is CASRPDSNSGNTIYF. The CDR3 DNA follows: TGTGCCAGCAGACCGGACAGCAACTCTGGAAACACCATATATTTT. The chain carries TRBV6-5 and TRBJ1-3, with a tentative D call TRBD1 (6 bases). The germline V gene has CDR1 MNHEY and CDR2 SVGAGI. Trimming cost V 6 bases and J 0 bases, with 12 bases left between them. The CDR3 is 15 residues long.

The chain has TRBV27 and TRBJ2-5, with D perhaps TRBD1 (5 bases). Germline V gene data show CDR1 as MNHEY and CDR2 as SMNVEV (reference sequence). This CDR3 is 15 amino acids long. V was shortened by 0 bases and J by 0 bases, with 8 bases between the two germline ends. The CDR3 loop reads CASSLSPGNQETQYF. The CDR3 bases are TGTGCCAGCAGTTTATCGCCAGGGAACCAAGAGACCCAGTACTTC.

The chain carries TRBV6-1 and TRBJ2-3; the match to TRBD2 covers 11 bases. Germline V gene data show CDR1 as MNHNS and CDR2 as SASEGT. This CDR3 spans 18 amino acids. Trimming cost V 1 base and J 3 bases; bases outside gene matches: 9. The DNA for the CDR3 is TGTGCCAGCAGTGAAGTATCCCCTCTAGCGGGAGGAACAGATACGCAGTATTTT. It translates to CASSEVSPLAGGTDTQYF.

The chain uses TRBV5-6 and TRBJ1-1, with 11 bases aligning to TRBD1. Germline V lookup: CDR1 SGHDT, CDR2 YYEEEE. With V trimmed by 0 bases and J by 4 bases, 5 bases remained unmatched. The CDR3 has 16 residues. The CDR3 loop is CASSLVGQGGSTEAFF. In nucleotides, the CDR3 is TGTGCCAGCAGCTTGGTGGGACAGGGGGGAAGCACTGAAGCTTTCTTT.

This clonotype has a handful of counts. This chain connects TRBV5-4 to TRBJ2-5, with 8 bases identical to TRBD1. V trimming: 2 bases; J trimming: 3 bases; junction bases outside the gene matches: 12. Germline assignment: CDR1 SGHNT and CDR2 YYREEE (reference sequence). The CDR3 runs 17 residues. The DNA for the CDR3 is TGTGCCAGCAGCTTCCGTCTGCAGGGGGCGCTTGAAGAGACCCAGTACTTC. Its translation: CASSFRLQGALEETQYF.

This sequence joins TRBV6-1 and TRBJ2-5; TRBD2 matches 12 bases. V shed 11 bases and J 5 bases; nucleotides not matched to a gene: 12. There are 15 residues in the CDR3. CDR1 and CDR2 (germline): MNHNS, SASEGT. The CDR3 nucleotides are TGTGCCTCCCTAGCGGGAGGGTCGTGGGGGGAGACCCAGTACTTC. Its translation is CASLAGGSWGETQYF.

J is TRBJ2-2 and V is TRBV4-2; 7 bases map to TRBD2. The CDR3 sequence is 18 residues long. The ends lost 0 bases at V and 5 bases at J; junction bases unmatched: 12. The germline gives CDR1 LGHNA, CDR2 YNFKEQ. The CDR3 protein is CASSQENWGGSWTGELFF. The CDR3 region has the DNA TGTGCCAGCAGCCAAGAGAATTGGGGCGGGAGTTGGACCGGGGAGCTGTTTTTT.

The chain joins TRBV10-3 to TRBJ1-4; D unclear. This CDR3 is 12 amino acids long. Trimming pared 8 bases from V and 7 bases from J, leaving 11 bases between. Germline V gene lookup returns CDR1 ENHRY and CDR2 SYGVKD. This chain's CDR3 is CAIRDTTEKLFF. CDR3 in DNA: TGTGCCATCCGGGATACCACTGAAAAACTGTTTTTT.

The V and J genes are TRBV7-9 and TRBJ2-7; 7 bases line up with TRBD1. Germline V gene sequence: CDR1 SEHNR, CDR2 FQNEAQ (reference sequence). The V segment lost 0 bases and the J segment 1 base; nucleotides outside the gene matches: 3. The CDR3 spans 15 residues. CDR3 sequence (DNA): TGTGCCAGCAGCTTAGCTGGGGACAGTTCCTACGAGCAGTACTTC. It yields the protein CASSLAGDSSYEQYF.

The rearrangement joins TRBV12-3 or TRBV12-4 to TRBJ2-1; TRBD2 agrees at 15 bases. The CDR3 contains 13 residues. Germline trimming cut 6 bases from V and 15 bases from J; bases unmatched to any gene: 6. CDR3 sequence reads: CASSPGLAGGGFF. The CDR3 nucleotides are TGTGCCAGCAGCCCGGGACTAGCGGGGGGTGGGTTCTTC.

The rearrangement uses TRBV7-3 and TRBJ2-2; D might be TRBD2 (6 bases). V was clipped by 8 bases and J by 6 bases, with 19 bases between them. The CDR3 has 15 residues. Germline V gives CDR1 SGHTA, CDR2 FQGTGA. As DNA, the CDR3 is TGTGCCAGCCGAGAGACCCCCGGAGGGGCCGGGGAGCTGTTTTTT. Residues: CASRETPGGAGELFF.

V is TRBV4-1 and J is TRBJ2-7, with TRBD1 as a possible D gene (6 bases). The germline gives CDR1 MGHRA, CDR2 YSYEKL. Between the trimmed V and J ends, which lost 3 bases and 6 bases, there was a span of 18 bases. This CDR3 has 15 residues. The DNA for the CDR3 is TGCGCCAGCAGCCACAGACAGGCCTCGGGTATCGAGCAGTACTTC. Its protein is CASSHRQASGIEQYF.

The rearrangement uses TRBV29-1 and TRBJ2-1; 8 positions match TRBD2. CDR3 length equals 15 residues. Looked up from germline, CDR1 is SQVTM and CDR2 is ANQGSEA. After removal of 8 bases from V and 0 bases from J, the junction contained 9 bases not matched to a gene. The CDR3 loop reads CSPGGDPSSYNEQFF. The CDR3 bases are TGCAGCCCGGGGGGGGACCCAAGCTCCTACAATGAGCAGTTCTTC.

Remarks on this clonotype: The CDR3 end shows no conserved phenylalanine or tryptophan, and so a read error is likely. The chain joins TRBV2 to TRBJ2-7; no clear D. CDR1 and CDR2 (germline): SNHLY, FYNNEI. Deletions cut 1 base from V and 3 bases from J, with 7 bases between. The length of the CDR3 is 13 residues. CDR3 in amino acids: CASSEELLYEQYY. In DNA, the CDR3 is TGTGCCAGCAGTGAAGAGCTACTCTACGAGCAGTACTAC.

This sequence joins TRBV11-3 and TRBJ1-6; tentative D call: TRBD1 (5 bases). The CDR3 extends over 19 amino acids. Deletions cut 3 bases from V and 5 bases from J, with 23 bases between. CDR1 is SGHNT and CDR2 is YENEEA in the germline V gene. This chain's CDR3 is CASSLSSRGYGGDNSPLHF. The CDR3 DNA follows: TGTGCCAGCAGCTTGTCTTCGCGGGGGTATGGGGGGGATAATTCACCCCTCCACTTT.

This rearrangement joins TRBV6-6 to TRBJ2-5; 8 bases fit TRBD2. The CDR3 loop spans 15 amino acids. The trim removed 2 bases at V and 2 bases at J, leaving 4 bases unmatched. Per germline, CDR1 MNHNY and CDR2 SVGAGI (reference sequence). The CDR3 sequence: CASSYSTSGQETQYF. DNA of the CDR3: TGTGCCAGCAGTTACAGCACTAGCGGACAAGAGACCCAGTACTTC.

The chain recombines TRBV18 with TRBJ1-6; a weak D match, TRBD1 (5 bases). The V end lost 3 bases, the J end lost 7 bases, and 19 bases lay between the germline ends. The germline CDR1 and CDR2 sequences are KGHSH and LQKENI. This CDR3 comprises 17 residues. CDR3 sequence reads: CASSPQGGVLGNSPLHF. The CDR3 DNA follows: TGTGCCAGCTCACCTCAAGGAGGGGTGCTAGGGAATTCACCCCTCCACTTT.

A few counts support this clonotype. The gene calls are TRBV20-1 and TRBJ2-7, with 16 bases lining up with TRBD2. The CDR3 runs 15 residues. Germline-derived CDR1 and CDR2 are DFQATT and SNEGSKA (reference sequence). J lost 5 bases, V lost 4 bases, and 5 bases had no gene match. The CDR3 region has the DNA TGCAGTGCTACACCGGGACTAGCGGGAGGGAACGAGCAGTACTTC. Translated: CSATPGLAGGNEQYF.

This clonotype was found a few times. The rearrangement links TRBV14 to TRBJ2-5; tentatively, D is TRBD1 (6 bases). V was trimmed by 2 bases and J by 4 bases, leaving 11 bases between them. Germline V gene lookup returns CDR1 SGHDN and CDR2 FVKESK. There are 14 residues in the CDR3. CDR3 residues: CASSQKDSGETQYF. In nucleotides, the CDR3 is TGTGCCAGCAGCCAAAAGGACAGCGGAGAGACCCAGTACTTC.

This chain connects TRBV4-1 to TRBJ2-2; the D is unclear. The CDR3 extends over 15 amino acids. The V end lost 1 base, the J end lost 7 bases, and 13 bases lay between the germline ends. Per germline, CDR1 MGHRA and CDR2 YSYEKL. CDR3 in DNA: TGCGCCAGCAGCCAAGGGGGTAGTCCGGTCGGGGAGCTGTTTTTT. Translating it yields CASSQGGSPVGELFF.

This clonotype was detected only once. The CDR3 here is CASSVAEGGTYNEQFF. CDR3 coding DNA: TGTGCCAGCAGCGTAGCAGAGGGGGGGACCTACAATGAGCAGTTCTTC. The rearrangement links TRBV9 to TRBJ2-1; D may be TRBD2 (7 bases). Germline CDR1 SGDLS, CDR2 YYNGEE. CDR3 length equals 16 residues. V was clipped by 0 bases and J by 2 bases, with 12 bases between them.

The rearrangement links TRBV6-1 to TRBJ1-1; D is ambiguous. The CDR3 has 12 amino acids. Trimming took off 1 base at V and 6 bases at J, with 6 bases between the two ends. The germline CDR1 and CDR2 sequences are MNHNS and SASEGT. CDR3 amino acids: CASSEGQAEAFF. The CDR3, as DNA: TGTGCCAGCAGTGAAGGTCAGGCTGAAGCTTTCTTT.

The chain couples TRBV27 to TRBJ1-1; TRBD1 might be the D (6 bases). This CDR3 comprises 16 residues. CDR1 and CDR2 (germline): MNHEY, SMNVEV (reference sequence). V shed 5 bases and J shed 0 bases, with 16 bases lying between them. This chain's CDR3 is CASSLSGQNLNTEAFF. Written as DNA, the CDR3 is TGTGCCAGCAGTCTCTCCGGACAGAACCTGAACACTGAAGCTTTCTTT.

The chain recombines TRBV25-1 with TRBJ1-2; weak D call: TRBD1 (6 bases). V was shortened by 7 bases and J by 6 bases, with 15 bases between the two germline ends. The CDR3 covers 13 residues. Germline CDR1 and CDR2: MGHDK and SYGVNS. DNA of the CDR3: TGTGCCAGCACCTCCGCGGGGGCGGATGGCTACACCTTC. Translating it yields CASTSAGADGYTF.